This T cell receptor (beta chain) is from a study of OX40 agonist ivuxolimab in advanced cancers. Study details: Prior anti-PD-1, anti-PD-L1 or anti-CTLA-4 therapy did not bar entry, and roughly 40% had some.

Sequencing used immunoSEQ multiplex PCR; TCRdb keeps in-frame clones, though not all of them. The sample includes 40,000 to 45,000 clones, 80% of them seen just once. As regards this clone: The target antigen is unknown. One junction end does not reproduce the germline sequence, and a read error may be involved.

Overall study findings and caveats: Both blood CD4+ and CD8+ T cells showed clonal growth by week 6 at 0.1 to 3.0 mg/kg.

This CDR3 has 11 amino acids. Germline values: CDR1 MDHEN, CDR2 SYDVKM. This TCR was recovered from an adult with an advanced solid tumor such as melanoma, head and neck, liver or kidney cancer. This sequence joins TRBV28 and TRBJ2-1, with 7 bases identical to TRBD1. The sequences come from CD4+ or CD8+ T cells sorted from blood, collected in a trial of the OX40 agonist ivuxolimab. CDR3 in DNA: TGTGCCAGCAGCCAGGACAGGCGTCTGGTCTTC. It codes for CASSQDRRLVF. Full variable domain (missing parts from reference TRBV28 and TRBJ2-1): DVKVTQSSRYLVKRTGEKVFLECVQDMDHENMFWYRQDPGLGLRLIYFSYDVKMKEKGDIPEGYSVSREKKERFSLILESASTNQTSMYLCASSQDRRLVFGPGTRLTVL.